This T cell receptor beta chain originates from a study of cytomegalovirus exposure and HLA in healthy donors. Turning to the study itself: Around 85 million unique TCR sequences came from HLA-typed donors in an early release. Overall study results and limits: Several V segments, TRBV6-2 and TRBV6-3 among them, could not be told apart and were dropped. TCR beta V segments were, for the most part, productive about 87% or about 30% of the time in an earlier analysis.

The junction had 10 bases not matched to a gene; V was cut back by 5 bases and J by 5 bases. This CDR3 comprises 16 residues. Germline V gene sequence: CDR1 MNHEY, CDR2 SMNVEV (reference sequence). Comment on this clone: Its specificity is not known.

The PCR employed 60 Vbeta primers together with 13 Jbeta primers. This table comes from immunoSEQ multiplex PCR, and its TCRdb copy is limited to in-frame clones, with some not included. The sample lists 150,000 to 170,000 clones, over 70% occurring once. The chain joins TRBV27 to TRBJ2-3, with 10 bases identical to TRBD1. The sample consisted of PBMCs. This TCR was recovered from a man aged 25 to 40 in good health and CMV-seropositive. The CDR3 DNA sequence: TGTGCCAGCAGTACCATCGGGACAGGGGAAGGAGATACGCAGTATTTT. It translates to CASSTIGTGEGDTQYF.